Detailed here is one T cell receptor (beta chain). The protocol was immunoSEQ multiplex PCR, while the TCRdb copy is restricted to in-frame clones and leaves out a portion. The repertoire holds around 110,000 clones, 88% seen once, with 2% to 3% in the top ten. This record belongs to a study of control samples from healthy donors and cancer patients. There are 15 residues in the CDR3. Germline CDR1 reads SGHRS; CDR2 reads YFSETQ. Between the trimmed V and J ends, which lost 0 bases and 1 base, there was a span of 11 bases. The J gene is TRBJ2-7, the V gene TRBV5-1, with D possibly matching TRBD2 (5 bases). This sequence originates from a woman between 65 and 79 years old in good health. The material sequenced was blood. The CDR3 region has the DNA TGCGCCAGCAGCTTGGGCGGGCTCCAGTCCTACGAGCAGTACTTC. This translates into CASSLGGLQSYEQYF. Combining the CDR3 with reference TRBV5-1 and TRBJ2-7 gives the whole variable domain KAGVTQTPRYLIKTRGQQVTLSCSPISGHRSVSWYQQTPGQGLQFLFEYFSETQRNKGNFPGRFSGRQFSNSRSEMNVSTLELGDSALYLCASSLGGLQSYEQYFGPGTRLTVT.